The subject of this entry is one T cell receptor beta chain. This sample was included in a study of blood T cell repertoires in COVID-19. Germline CDR1 reads SGDLS; CDR2 reads YYNGEE. With V trimmed by 2 bases and J by 8 bases, 3 bases remained unmatched. The CDR3 contains 14 residues. Produced via immunoSEQ multiplex PCR; TCRdb's table is partial and in-frame only. The sample includes 150,000 to 200,000 clones, roughly 88% of them seen just once. V and J are TRBV9 and TRBJ1-4; 10 positions match TRBD1. The TCR was taken from a woman aged 50 to 60 who had recovered from COVID-19. Source material: PBMCs or T cells enriched from blood (not recorded which). CDR3 sequence: CASSVTGGGEKLFF. The CDR3 nucleotides are TGTGCCAGCAGCGTGACAGGGGGCGGGGAAAAACTGTTTTTT.